Following are 14 T cell receptor beta chains from one sample sequenced in a study of shared T cell receptors in the human thymus (dated by TCRdb to about 2021). The library was made by the immunoSEQ multiplex PCR assay. TCRdb holds this immuneACCESS table with in-frame rearrangements only. Some clones are missing; in checked studies, unresolved V genes explain under half, and the rest has no known cause. Present in this sample are roughly 500,000 clones, approximately 78% of which were seen just once. About 0.012% of the sample rests with the top ten. This sample also belongs to another study, concerning human thymus T cells.

Sequencing was performed on thymocytes. The receptor set was obtained from a boy less than two years old with a congenital heart defect. Donor details come from another sample of the same person, matched by shared clones.

The chain couples TRBV2 to TRBJ1-3; D is uncertain. CDR3 length equals 15 residues. CDR1 is SNHLY and CDR2 is FYNNEI in the germline V gene. V was clipped by 2 bases and J by 0 bases, with 8 bases between them. CDR3 sequence (DNA): TGTGCCAGCAGTGAACTAGGGAGCTCTGGAAACACCATATATTTT. Amino acids: CASSELGSSGNTIYF.

CDR3 in amino acids: CASSYREDEADTQYF. The CDR3 DNA follows: TGTGCCAGCAGTTACCGGGAGGATGAGGCAGATACGCAGTATTTT. The J gene is TRBJ2-3, the V gene TRBV6-5; 7 bases line up with TRBD2. After removal of 2 bases from V and 4 bases from J, the junction contained 6 bases not matched to a gene. Germline lookup yields CDR1 MNHEY and CDR2 SVGAGI. The CDR3 covers 15 residues.

CDR3 sequence: CASTGLAGEGQETQYF. In nucleotides, the CDR3 is TGTGCCAGCACTGGACTAGCGGGAGAGGGCCAAGAGACCCAGTACTTC. This chain joins TRBV25-1 and TRBJ2-5; 13 bases are a match to TRBD2. This CDR3 region has 16 residues. CDR1 is MGHDK, CDR2 SYGVNS, per germline. Trimming at V came to 7 bases and at J to 1 base, leaving 6 bases not matched to a gene.

This clone was recorded once. The J gene is TRBJ2-5, the V gene TRBV28, with 8 bases fitting TRBD2. Germline lookup yields CDR1 MDHEN and CDR2 SYDVKM. V lost 1 base to trimming and J lost 1 base; unmatched junction nucleotides: 8. This CDR3 is 17 amino acids long. The DNA of the CDR3 is TGTGCCAGCAGTTTATCCCCAATAGCGGGAACCCAAGAGACCCAGTACTTC. Translating it yields CASSLSPIAGTQETQYF. Full variable domain (outside the CDR3, taken from reference TRBV28 and TRBJ2-5): DVKVTQSSRYLVKRTGEKVFLECVQDMDHENMFWYRQDPGLGLRLIYFSYDVKMKEKGDIPEGYSVSREKKERFSLILESASTNQTSMYLCASSLSPIAGTQETQYFGPGTRLLVL.

V is TRBV19 and J is TRBJ2-3; no clear D gene. The V end was cut by 7 bases, the J end by 3 bases, with 11 bases between. The germline V gene has CDR1 LNHDA and CDR2 SQIVND (reference sequence). The CDR3 extends over 13 amino acids. CDR3 in DNA: TGTGCCAGTACCGCAGGTGGGACAGATACGCAGTATTTT. Its protein product is CASTAGGTDTQYF.

This rearrangement joins TRBV27 to TRBJ2-3; tentatively, D is TRBD1 (6 bases). CDR1 MNHEY and CDR2 SMNVEV come from the germline V gene (reference sequence). V lost 2 bases and J 1 base, leaving 10 bases between the germline ends. The CDR3 spans 15 residues. In DNA form, the CDR3 reads TGTGCCAGCAGTTTAGGGGCAGGGGGCACAGATACGCAGTATTTT. Its translation is CASSLGAGGTDTQYF.

The rearrangement uses TRBV7-6 and TRBJ1-6, with unresolved D. CDR1 and CDR2 from the germline V gene are SGHVS and FNYEAQ. Between the trimmed V and J ends, which lost 5 bases and 10 bases, there was a span of 12 bases. This CDR3 spans 13 amino acids. DNA of the CDR3: TGTGCCAGCAGCCCCACCAGAGGGTCACCCCTCCACTTT. Protein product: CASSPTRGSPLHF.

The chain joins TRBV5-6 to TRBJ1-1; D remains ambiguous. The CDR3 loop spans 14 amino acids. Trimming pared 0 bases from V and 0 bases from J, leaving 6 bases between. Germline V gene data show CDR1 as SGHDT and CDR2 as YYEEEE. CDR3 nucleotides: TGTGCCAGCAGCTTGGGACTGATGAACACTGAAGCTTTCTTT. Its translation: CASSLGLMNTEAFF.

This chain links TRBV19 with TRBJ2-7, with D possibly matching TRBD2 (6 bases). V lost 2 bases, J lost 6 bases, and 14 bases lay in between. Germline CDR1 LNHDA, CDR2 SQIVND (reference sequence). The CDR3 loop spans 14 amino acids. The CDR3 DNA reads TGTGCCAGTAGTATATCGGGGGATCTCCCCGAGCAGTACTTC. Protein product: CASSISGDLPEQYF.

This clone was found a few times. The gene calls are TRBV4-1 and TRBJ2-7, with D possibly matching TRBD2 (6 bases). Per the germline V gene, CDR1 is MGHRA and CDR2 is YSYEKL. V shed 4 bases and J shed 3 bases, with 16 bases lying between them. The CDR3 is 15 amino acids. CDR3 sequence (DNA): TGCGCCAGCAGCCTGGTGGCGCGGGGCAGCTACGAGCAGTACTTC. Its translation is CASSLVARGSYEQYF.

V is TRBV5-1 and J is TRBJ2-2, with D uncertain. Trimming cost V 4 bases and J 3 bases, with 13 bases left between them. Per germline, CDR1 SGHRS and CDR2 YFSETQ. The CDR3 extends over 15 amino acids. The CDR3: CASSPVPVDTGELFF. CDR3 DNA: TGCGCCAGCAGCCCCGTCCCGGTAGACACCGGGGAGCTGTTTTTT.

The rearrangement links TRBV10-2 to TRBJ2-2; 9 positions match TRBD2. Germline values: CDR1 WSHSY, CDR2 SAAADI. This CDR3 comprises 15 residues. V lost 3 bases and J lost 4; bases outside the gene matches: 3. CDR3 sequence (DNA): TGCGCCAGCAGTGATGCGGGAGGGATCACCGGGGAGCTGTTTTTT. Its protein is CASSDAGGITGELFF.

This clone was found a few times. The chain has TRBV27 and TRBJ2-7; 7 bases line up with TRBD1. Germline lookup yields CDR1 MNHEY and CDR2 SMNVEV (reference sequence). The CDR3 sequence is 13 residues long. The J segment lost 6 bases and the V segment lost 5 bases, leaving 7 bases of the junction unmatched. The CDR3 here is CASSVQGSGEQYF. In DNA form, the CDR3 reads TGTGCCAGCAGTGTACAGGGGTCTGGCGAGCAGTACTTC.

The rearrangement uses TRBV18 and TRBJ2-1, with 11 bases aligning to TRBD1. The CDR3 has 14 amino acids. V lost 4 bases to trimming and J lost 7 bases; unmatched junction nucleotides: 3. Germline CDR1 and CDR2: KGHSH and LQKENI. The CDR3 nucleotides read TGTGCCAGCTCACGGGACAGGGGGATTAATGAGCAGTTCTTC. Its translation is CASSRDRGINEQFF.